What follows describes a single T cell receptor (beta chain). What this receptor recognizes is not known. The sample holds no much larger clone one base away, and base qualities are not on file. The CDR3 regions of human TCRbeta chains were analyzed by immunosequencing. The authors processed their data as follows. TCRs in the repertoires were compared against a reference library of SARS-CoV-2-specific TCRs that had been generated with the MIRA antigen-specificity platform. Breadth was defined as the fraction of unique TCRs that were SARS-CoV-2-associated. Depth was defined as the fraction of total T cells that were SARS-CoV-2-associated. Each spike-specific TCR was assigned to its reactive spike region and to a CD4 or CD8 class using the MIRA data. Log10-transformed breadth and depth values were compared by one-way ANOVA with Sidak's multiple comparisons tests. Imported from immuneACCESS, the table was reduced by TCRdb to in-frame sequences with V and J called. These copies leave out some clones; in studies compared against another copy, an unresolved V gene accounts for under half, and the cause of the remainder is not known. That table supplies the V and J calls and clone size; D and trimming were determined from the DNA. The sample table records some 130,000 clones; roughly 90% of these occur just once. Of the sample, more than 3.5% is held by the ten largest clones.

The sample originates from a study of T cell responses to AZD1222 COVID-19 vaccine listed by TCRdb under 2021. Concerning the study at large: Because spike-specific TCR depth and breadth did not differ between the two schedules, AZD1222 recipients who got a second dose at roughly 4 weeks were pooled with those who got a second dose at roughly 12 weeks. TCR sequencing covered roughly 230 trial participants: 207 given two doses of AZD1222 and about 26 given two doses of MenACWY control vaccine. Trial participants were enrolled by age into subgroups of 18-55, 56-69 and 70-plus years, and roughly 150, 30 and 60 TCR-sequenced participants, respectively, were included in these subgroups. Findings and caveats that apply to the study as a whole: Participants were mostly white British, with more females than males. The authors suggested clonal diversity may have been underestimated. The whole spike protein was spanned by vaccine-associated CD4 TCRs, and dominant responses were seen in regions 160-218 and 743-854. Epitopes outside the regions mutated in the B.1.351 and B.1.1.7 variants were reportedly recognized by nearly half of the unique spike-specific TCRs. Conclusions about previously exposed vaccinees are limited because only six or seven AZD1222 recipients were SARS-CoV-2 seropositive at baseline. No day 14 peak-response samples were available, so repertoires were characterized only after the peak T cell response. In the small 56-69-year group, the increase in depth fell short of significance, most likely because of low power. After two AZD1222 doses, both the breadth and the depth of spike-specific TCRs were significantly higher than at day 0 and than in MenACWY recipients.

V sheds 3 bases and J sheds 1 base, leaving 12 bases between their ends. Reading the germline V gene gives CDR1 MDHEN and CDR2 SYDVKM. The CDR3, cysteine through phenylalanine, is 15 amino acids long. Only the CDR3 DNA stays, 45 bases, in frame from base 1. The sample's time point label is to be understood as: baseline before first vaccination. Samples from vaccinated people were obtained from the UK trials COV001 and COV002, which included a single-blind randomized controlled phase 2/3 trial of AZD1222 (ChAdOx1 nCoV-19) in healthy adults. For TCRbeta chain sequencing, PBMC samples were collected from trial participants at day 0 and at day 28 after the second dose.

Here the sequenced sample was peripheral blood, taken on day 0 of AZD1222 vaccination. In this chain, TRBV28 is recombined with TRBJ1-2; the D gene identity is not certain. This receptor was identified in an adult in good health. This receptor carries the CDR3 CASSFQAAGNYGYTF. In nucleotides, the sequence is TGTGCCAGCAGTTTTCAGGCTGCGGGTAACTATGGCTACACCTTC.